Sequencing of this T cell receptor beta chain was carried out in a study of breast tumors, draining lymph nodes, adjacent tissues. The CDR3 has 17 residues. V lost 2 bases and J lost 6; bases outside the gene matches: 13. The germline V gene encodes CDR1 SGHAT and CDR2 FQNNGV. As for this clonotype: Its antigen remains unidentified. It is likely a read error, because the conserved phenylalanine at the end of the CDR3 is missing.

The lymph nodes were axillary draining lymph nodes from breast cancer patients. Each CDR3 protein gets one entry after TCRdb re-called the multiplex PCR reads with MiXCR. The profile shows 90,000 to 120,000 distinct CDR3 sequences, 21% of them singletons. Study findings and constraints: The lymph node origin of tumor T cells was framed as consistent with a hypothesis, not demonstrated. Tumor TCR diversity was below lymph nodes but above nontumor tissue. Compared with basal-like, luminal-like tumors shared significantly more repertoire with nontumor tissue.

Sequences were obtained from axillary lymph node tissue. This receptor was identified in a female donor with breast cancer. Some clones in this sample may be carry-over from other donors' samples. The V and J genes are TRBV11-2 and TRBJ2-3, with 8 positions matching TRBD2. The CDR3 loop is CASSLIYSGSGVDTQYL. CDR3 in DNA: TGTGCCAGCAGCTTAATATATTCCGGTAGCGGGGTGGATACGCAGTATCTT.